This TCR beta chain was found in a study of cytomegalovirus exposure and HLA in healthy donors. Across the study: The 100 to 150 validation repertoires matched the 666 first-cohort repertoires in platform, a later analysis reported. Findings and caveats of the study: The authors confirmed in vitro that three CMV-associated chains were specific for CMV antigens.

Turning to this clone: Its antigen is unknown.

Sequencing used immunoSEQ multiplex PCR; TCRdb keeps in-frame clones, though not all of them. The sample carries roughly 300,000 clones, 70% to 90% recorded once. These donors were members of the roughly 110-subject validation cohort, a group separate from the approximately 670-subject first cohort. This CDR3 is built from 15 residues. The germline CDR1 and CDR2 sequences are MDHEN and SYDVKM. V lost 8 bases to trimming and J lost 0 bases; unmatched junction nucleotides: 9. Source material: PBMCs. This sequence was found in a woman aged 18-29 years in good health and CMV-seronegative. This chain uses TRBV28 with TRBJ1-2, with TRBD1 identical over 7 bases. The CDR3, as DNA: TGTGCCAGCGACCGTGACAGGGCTCCTAACTATGGCTACACCTTC. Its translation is CASDRDRAPNYGYTF.